A selection of T cell receptor beta chains follows, all from one sample in a study of blood T cell repertoires in COVID-19. Method: immunoSEQ multiplex PCR; TCRdb's copy keeps in-frame clones and lacks some. The table has tens of thousands of clones, around 81% seen once; the top ten hold around 24%. The specimen was peripheral blood. These receptors were taken from a woman at least 80 years old with COVID-19, enrolled during active disease. Each CDR3 is given with its conserved first and last residue. The order of the fields is clone size, D gene, J gene, V gene, CDR3 DNA, CDR3 protein. D genes are given only for firm matches. For some rows the clone size is stated as once, few or many, or as a class when expanded; others skip it.

abundance: .; d_gene: TRBD2; j_gene: TRBJ2-7; v_gene: TRBV18; CDR3nt: TGTGCCAGCTCCCTCGCCCTGAACGGGGGGGGGCAAGGCGAGCAGTACTTC; CDR3aa: CASSLALNGGGQGEQYF
abundance: .; d_gene: .; j_gene: TRBJ1-5; v_gene: TRBV6-6; CDR3nt: TGTGCCAGCAGTTACATCGGACAAGCCAATCAGCCCCAGCATTTT; CDR3aa: CASSYIGQANQPQHF
abundance: .; d_gene: .; j_gene: TRBJ1-1; v_gene: TRBV23-1; CDR3nt: TGCGCCACCCAGTCAGGGGTCGCTGAAGCTTTCTTT; CDR3aa: CATQSGVAEAFF
abundance: few; d_gene: .; j_gene: TRBJ2-7; v_gene: TRBV11-1; CDR3nt: TGTGCCAGCAGCTTAAGTGGGGGCGGCGAGCAGTACTTC; CDR3aa: CASSLSGGGEQYF
abundance: once; d_gene: .; j_gene: TRBJ1-6; v_gene: TRBV12-3/TRBV12-4; CDR3nt: TGTGCCAGCAGTCCAGGGGTTCGATCACCCCTCCACTTT; CDR3aa: CASSPGVRSPLHF
abundance: few; d_gene: TRBD2; j_gene: TRBJ2-7; v_gene: TRBV7-2; CDR3nt: TGTGCCAGCAGCTCGCTAGCGGGAGGCTCCGAGCAGTACTTC; CDR3aa: CASSSLAGGSEQYF
abundance: .; d_gene: .; j_gene: TRBJ1-1; v_gene: TRBV12-3/TRBV12-4; CDR3nt: TGTGCCAGCAGTCTACAACGGGGCACTGAAGCTTTCTTT; CDR3aa: CASSLQRGTEAFF
abundance: .; d_gene: TRBD1; j_gene: TRBJ1-5; v_gene: TRBV19; CDR3nt: TGTGGCGCGGACAGGGGTTACTCTAATCAGCCCCAGCATTTT; CDR3aa: CGADRGYSNQPQHF
abundance: .; d_gene: .; j_gene: TRBJ2-5; v_gene: TRBV13; CDR3nt: TGTGCCAGCAGCTTATGGGCACCCCAAGAGACCCAGTACTTC; CDR3aa: CASSLWAPQETQYF
abundance: .; d_gene: TRBD2; j_gene: TRBJ2-7; v_gene: TRBV9; CDR3nt: TGTGCCAGCAGCGTAGTAGCGGGAGTGGACGAGCAGTACTTC; CDR3aa: CASSVVAGVDEQYF
abundance: .; d_gene: TRBD2; j_gene: TRBJ2-3; v_gene: TRBV18; CDR3nt: TGTGCCAGCTCACCGCGACAAGGGACTAGCGGGAGAACAGATACGCAGTATTTT; CDR3aa: CASSPRQGTSGRTDTQYF
abundance: few; d_gene: .; j_gene: TRBJ2-1; v_gene: TRBV6-5; CDR3nt: TGTGCCAGCAGTTACTGGGCCAGTGCCAAACGAGAGCAGTTCTTC; CDR3aa: CASSYWASAKREQFF
abundance: .; d_gene: .; j_gene: TRBJ1-5; v_gene: TRBV6-2/TRBV6-3; CDR3nt: TGTGCCAGCAGTACCTTAGGAGGGACCAGCAATCAGCCCCAGCATTTT; CDR3aa: CASSTLGGTSNQPQHF
abundance: few; d_gene: TRBD1; j_gene: TRBJ1-6; v_gene: TRBV19; CDR3nt: TGTGCCAGTAGTATTCAGGGGGCTGATTCACCCCTCCACTTT; CDR3aa: CASSIQGADSPLHF
abundance: .; d_gene: TRBD1; j_gene: TRBJ1-5; v_gene: TRBV7-2; CDR3nt: TGTGCCAGCAGCTTAGGGACAGGGGCCTATCAGCCCCAGCATTTT; CDR3aa: CASSLGTGAYQPQHF
abundance: .; d_gene: .; j_gene: TRBJ2-3; v_gene: TRBV6-4; CDR3nt: TGTGCCAGCAACAGAAAAGGATCGGATACGCAGTATTTT; CDR3aa: CASNRKGSDTQYF
abundance: .; d_gene: .; j_gene: TRBJ2-3; v_gene: TRBV5-4; CDR3nt: TGTGCCAGCAGCTTGGATTATGGCTTCACAGATACGCAGTATTTT; CDR3aa: CASSLDYGFTDTQYF
abundance: .; d_gene: .; j_gene: TRBJ2-7; v_gene: TRBV2; CDR3nt: TGTGCCAGCAGTGGTGGCACCTACGAGCAGTACTTC; CDR3aa: CASSGGTYEQYF
abundance: .; d_gene: .; j_gene: TRBJ2-1; v_gene: TRBV7-3; CDR3nt: TGTGCCAGCAGCTTAAGGAGTTCGTTTTACAATGAGCAGTTCTTC; CDR3aa: CASSLRSSFYNEQFF
abundance: .; d_gene: .; j_gene: TRBJ1-1; v_gene: TRBV28; CDR3nt: TGTGCCAGCAGGTTGCAGGCGAACACTGAAGCTTTCTTT; CDR3aa: CASRLQANTEAFF
abundance: .; d_gene: TRBD2; j_gene: TRBJ2-3; v_gene: TRBV4-1; CDR3nt: TGCGCCAGCAGCAACGCGGAGGGAGCGGGAGTCCCCGATACGCAGTATTTT; CDR3aa: CASSNAEGAGVPDTQYF
abundance: .; d_gene: TRBD2; j_gene: TRBJ2-1; v_gene: TRBV5-4; CDR3nt: TGTGCCAGCAGCGTTGGCCCTGGACTAGAAGGCAATGAGCAGTTCTTC; CDR3aa: CASSVGPGLEGNEQFF
abundance: .; d_gene: TRBD2; j_gene: TRBJ2-7; v_gene: TRBV13; CDR3nt: TGTGCCAGCAGCTCAGGGGGACTAGCGTTAGACTTC; CDR3aa: CASSSGGLALDF
abundance: .; d_gene: TRBD2; j_gene: TRBJ2-1; v_gene: TRBV19; CDR3nt: TGTGCCAGTAGTAAGCGGGAGGGAAACAATGAGCAGTTCTTC; CDR3aa: CASSKREGNNEQFF
abundance: .; d_gene: .; j_gene: TRBJ2-2; v_gene: TRBV27; CDR3nt: TGTGCCAGCGGGCGTGCGGGCACCGGGGAGCTGTTTTTT; CDR3aa: CASGRAGTGELFF
abundance: .; d_gene: .; j_gene: TRBJ1-2; v_gene: TRBV4-1; CDR3nt: TGCGCCAGCAGCCATTCCCCGGACGCGGGGAACTATGGCTACACCTTC; CDR3aa: CASSHSPDAGNYGYTF
abundance: .; d_gene: .; j_gene: TRBJ1-1; v_gene: TRBV18; CDR3nt: TGTGCCAGCTCACCATTCGAGGGCGGCACTGAAGCTTTCTTT; CDR3aa: CASSPFEGGTEAFF
abundance: .; d_gene: .; j_gene: TRBJ2-3; v_gene: TRBV7-9; CDR3nt: TGTGCCAGTTACCGGGACTCGAAGCGAGATACGCAGTATTTT; CDR3aa: CASYRDSKRDTQYF
abundance: .; d_gene: TRBD1; j_gene: TRBJ1-1; v_gene: TRBV2; CDR3nt: TGTGCCAGCAGTCGGGACAGGGGGGAAGCTTTCTTT; CDR3aa: CASSRDRGEAFF
abundance: .; d_gene: .; j_gene: TRBJ2-2; v_gene: TRBV3-1/TRBV3-2; CDR3nt: TGTGCCAGCAGCCCGACCGGGGTTCAGGCCGGGGAGCTGTTTTTT; CDR3aa: CASSPTGVQAGELFF
abundance: .; d_gene: .; j_gene: TRBJ2-3; v_gene: TRBV7-6; CDR3nt: TGTGCCAGCAGCCTATTTTTAGATACGCAGTATTTT; CDR3aa: CASSLFLDTQYF
abundance: .; d_gene: .; j_gene: TRBJ2-3; v_gene: TRBV7-9; CDR3nt: TGTGCCAGCAGCTCTCGGGGGGCACTGGCAGATACGCAGTATTTT; CDR3aa: CASSSRGALADTQYF
abundance: .; d_gene: .; j_gene: TRBJ2-5; v_gene: TRBV4-1; CDR3nt: TGCGCCAGCAGCCAAGGGACGGGAACAAGGTACTTC; CDR3aa: CASSQGTGTRYF
abundance: .; d_gene: .; j_gene: TRBJ1-5; v_gene: TRBV5-1; CDR3nt: TGCGCCAGCAGCTTGGGACCGCAGGGGAACCAGCATTTT; CDR3aa: CASSLGPQGNQHF
abundance: .; d_gene: .; j_gene: TRBJ1-5; v_gene: TRBV12-3/TRBV12-4; CDR3nt: TGTGCCAGCAGTTCCTTCGGTCAGCCCCAGCATTTT; CDR3aa: CASSSFGQPQHF
abundance: .; d_gene: .; j_gene: TRBJ1-4; v_gene: TRBV2; CDR3nt: TGTGCCAGCAGTGAAGGGGAGAGGGCCGGTGTGAAACTGTTTTTT; CDR3aa: CASSEGERAGVKLFF
abundance: .; d_gene: .; j_gene: TRBJ2-7; v_gene: TRBV10-2; CDR3nt: TGCGCCAGCAGTGATGTAGTAACAGGGCTGAGGGAGCAGTACTTC; CDR3aa: CASSDVVTGLREQYF
abundance: .; d_gene: .; j_gene: TRBJ2-2; v_gene: TRBV15; CDR3nt: TGTGCCACCAGCAGACCTAGCGTCGCGAACACCGGGGAGCTGTTTTTT; CDR3aa: CATSRPSVANTGELFF
abundance: .; d_gene: TRBD2; j_gene: TRBJ2-1; v_gene: TRBV18; CDR3nt: TGTGCCAGCTCACGTCAAAAGACTAGCGAGTTCTACAATGAGCAGTTCTTC; CDR3aa: CASSRQKTSEFYNEQFF
abundance: .; d_gene: TRBD2; j_gene: TRBJ2-3; v_gene: TRBV25-1; CDR3nt: TGTGCCAGCAGTAAAACTAGCGGTCGCACAGATACGCAGTATTTT; CDR3aa: CASSKTSGRTDTQYF
abundance: .; d_gene: TRBD2; j_gene: TRBJ2-5; v_gene: TRBV4-1; CDR3nt: TGCGCCAGCAGCCAAGTCGGGGGGGGCCCCTCCCAAGAGACCCAGTACTTC; CDR3aa: CASSQVGGGPSQETQYF